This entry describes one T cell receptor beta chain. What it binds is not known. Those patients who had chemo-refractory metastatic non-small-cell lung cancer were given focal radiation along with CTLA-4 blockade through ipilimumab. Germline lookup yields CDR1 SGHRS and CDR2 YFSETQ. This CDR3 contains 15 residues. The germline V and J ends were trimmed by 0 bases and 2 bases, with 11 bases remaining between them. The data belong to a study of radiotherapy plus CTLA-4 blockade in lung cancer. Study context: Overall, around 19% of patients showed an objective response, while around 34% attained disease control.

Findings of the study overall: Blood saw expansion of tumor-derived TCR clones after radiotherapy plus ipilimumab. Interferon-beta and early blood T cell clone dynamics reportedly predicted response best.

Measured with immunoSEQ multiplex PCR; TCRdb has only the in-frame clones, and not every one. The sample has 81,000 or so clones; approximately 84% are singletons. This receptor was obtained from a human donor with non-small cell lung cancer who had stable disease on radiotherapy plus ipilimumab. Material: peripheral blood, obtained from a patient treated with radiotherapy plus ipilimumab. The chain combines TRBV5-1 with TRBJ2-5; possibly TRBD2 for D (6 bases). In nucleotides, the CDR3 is TGCGCCAGCAGCTTGGGCGGGGTAGTACAAGAGACCCAGTACTTC. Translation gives CASSLGGVVQETQYF. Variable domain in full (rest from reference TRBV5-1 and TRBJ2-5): KAGVTQTPRYLIKTRGQQVTLSCSPISGHRSVSWYQQTPGQGLQFLFEYFSETQRNKGNFPGRFSGRQFSNSRSEMNVSTLELGDSALYLCASSLGGVVQETQYFGPGTRLLVL.